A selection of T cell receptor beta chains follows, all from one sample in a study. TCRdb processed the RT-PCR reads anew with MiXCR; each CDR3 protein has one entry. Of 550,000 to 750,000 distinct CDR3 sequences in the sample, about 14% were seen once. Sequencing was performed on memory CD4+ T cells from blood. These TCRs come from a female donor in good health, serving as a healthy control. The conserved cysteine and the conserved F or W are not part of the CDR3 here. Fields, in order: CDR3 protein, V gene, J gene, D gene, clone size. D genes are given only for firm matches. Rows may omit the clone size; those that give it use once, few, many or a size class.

SARPRTNSYNEQF	TRBV20-1	TRBJ2-1	NA	NA
ASSQDSVRNQPQH	TRBV4-1	TRBJ1-5	NA	few
ATRTTGDNTGELF	TRBV24-1	TRBJ2-2	TRBD1	NA
ASSPSTGGVYNEQF	TRBV5-1	TRBJ2-1	TRBD1	many
ASSQEQGVTNEKLF	TRBV4-1	TRBJ1-4	NA	NA
SAGVSSSYNEQF	TRBV20-1	TRBJ2-1	NA	NA
ATSDSHRASRGSYEQY	TRBV24-1	TRBJ2-7	NA	many
ASRAGGRETQH	TRBV12-3/TRBV12-4	TRBJ1-5	NA	NA
ASSLPLAGGDEQF	TRBV12-3/TRBV12-4	TRBJ2-1	TRBD2	few
ASSHRGRGDEKLF	TRBV12-3/TRBV12-4	TRBJ1-4	TRBD1	few